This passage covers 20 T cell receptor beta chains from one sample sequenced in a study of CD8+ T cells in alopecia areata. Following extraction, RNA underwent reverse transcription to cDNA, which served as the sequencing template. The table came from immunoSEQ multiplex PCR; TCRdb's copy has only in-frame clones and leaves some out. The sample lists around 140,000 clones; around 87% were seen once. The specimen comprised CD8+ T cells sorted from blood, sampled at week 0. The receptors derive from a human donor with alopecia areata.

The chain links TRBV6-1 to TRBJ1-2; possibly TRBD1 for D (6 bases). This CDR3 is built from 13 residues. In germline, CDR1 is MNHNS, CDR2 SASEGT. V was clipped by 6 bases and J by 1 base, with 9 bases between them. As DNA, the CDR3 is TGTGCCAGCAGGGACAGCGTTAACTATGGCTACACCTTC. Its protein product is CASRDSVNYGYTF.

CDR3: CASSIGDRGNTEAFF. CDR3 DNA: TGTGCCAGTAGTATAGGGGACAGGGGGAACACTGAAGCTTTCTTT. The chain links TRBV19 to TRBJ1-1; 10 positions agree with TRBD1. V lost 1 base and J lost 1; bases outside the gene matches: 0. Per germline, CDR1 LNHDA and CDR2 SQIVND (reference sequence). The CDR3 sequence is 15 residues long. The variable domain in full, completed from reference TRBV19 and TRBJ1-1, reads DGGITQSPKYLFRKEGQNVTLSCEQNLNHDAMYWYRQDPGQGLRLIYYSQIVNDFQKGDIAEGYSVSREKKESFPLTVTSAQKNPTAFYLCASSIGDRGNTEAFFGQGTRLTVV.

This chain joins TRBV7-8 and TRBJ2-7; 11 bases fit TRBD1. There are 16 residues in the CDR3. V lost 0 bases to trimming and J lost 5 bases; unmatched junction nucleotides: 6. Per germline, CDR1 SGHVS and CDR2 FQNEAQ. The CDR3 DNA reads TGTGCCAGCAGCTTAGCGGTCGGGACAGGGGGTAACGAGCAGTACTTC. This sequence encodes CASSLAVGTGGNEQYF.

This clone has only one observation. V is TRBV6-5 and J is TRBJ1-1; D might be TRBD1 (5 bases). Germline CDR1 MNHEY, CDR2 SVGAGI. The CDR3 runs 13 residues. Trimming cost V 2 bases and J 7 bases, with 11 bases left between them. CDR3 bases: TGTGCCAGCAGTTACGTACAGGCAGATGAAGCTTTCTTT. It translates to CASSYVQADEAFF.

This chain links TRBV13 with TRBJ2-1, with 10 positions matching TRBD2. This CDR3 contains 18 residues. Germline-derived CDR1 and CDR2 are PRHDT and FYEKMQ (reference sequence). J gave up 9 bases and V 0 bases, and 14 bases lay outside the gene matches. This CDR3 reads CASSLGLIGAGGLGEQFF. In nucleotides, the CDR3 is TGTGCCAGCAGCTTAGGCCTAATTGGAGCGGGGGGGCTTGGTGAGCAGTTCTTC.

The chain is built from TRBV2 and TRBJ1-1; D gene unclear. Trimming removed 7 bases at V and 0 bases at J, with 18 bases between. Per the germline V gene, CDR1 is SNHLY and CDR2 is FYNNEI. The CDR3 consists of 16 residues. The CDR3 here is CASTRSGEVLNTEAFF. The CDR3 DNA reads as TGTGCCAGCACCCGTTCCGGGGAAGTGCTGAACACTGAAGCTTTCTTT.

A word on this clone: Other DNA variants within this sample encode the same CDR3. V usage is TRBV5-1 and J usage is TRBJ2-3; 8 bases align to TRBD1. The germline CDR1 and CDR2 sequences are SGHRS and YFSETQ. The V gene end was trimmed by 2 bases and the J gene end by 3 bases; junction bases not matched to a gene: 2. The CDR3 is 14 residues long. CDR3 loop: CASSFGQGTDTQYF. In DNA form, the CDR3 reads TGCGCCAGCAGCTTCGGACAGGGAACAGATACGCAGTATTTT.

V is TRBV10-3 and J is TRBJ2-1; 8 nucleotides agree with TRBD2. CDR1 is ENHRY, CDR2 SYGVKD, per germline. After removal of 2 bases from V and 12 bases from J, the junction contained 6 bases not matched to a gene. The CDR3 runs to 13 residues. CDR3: CAISETRSGGQFF. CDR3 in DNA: TGTGCCATCAGTGAGACGCGAAGCGGGGGGCAGTTCTTC.

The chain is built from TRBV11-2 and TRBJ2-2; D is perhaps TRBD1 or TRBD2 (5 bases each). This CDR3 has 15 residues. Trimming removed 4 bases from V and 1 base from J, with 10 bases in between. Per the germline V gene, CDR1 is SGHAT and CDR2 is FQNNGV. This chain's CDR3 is CASSWGTENTGELFF. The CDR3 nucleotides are TGTGCCAGCAGCTGGGGGACGGAGAACACCGGGGAGCTGTTTTTT.

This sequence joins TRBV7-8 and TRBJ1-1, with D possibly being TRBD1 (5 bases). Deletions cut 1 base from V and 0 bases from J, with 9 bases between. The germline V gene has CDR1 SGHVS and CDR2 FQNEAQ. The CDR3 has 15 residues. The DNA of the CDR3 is TGTGCCAGCAGCTTAGGCCAGGGCCTGAACACTGAAGCTTTCTTT. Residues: CASSLGQGLNTEAFF.

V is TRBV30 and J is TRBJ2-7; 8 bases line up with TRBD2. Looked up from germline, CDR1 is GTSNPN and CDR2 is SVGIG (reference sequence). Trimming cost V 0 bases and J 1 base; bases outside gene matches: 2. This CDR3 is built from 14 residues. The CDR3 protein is CAWSVSGGSYEQYF. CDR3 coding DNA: TGTGCCTGGAGTGTATCGGGGGGGTCCTACGAGCAGTACTTC.

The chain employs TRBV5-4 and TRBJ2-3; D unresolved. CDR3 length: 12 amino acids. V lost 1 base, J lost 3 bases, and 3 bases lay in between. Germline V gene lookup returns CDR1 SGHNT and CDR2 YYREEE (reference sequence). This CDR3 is CASSLRTDTQYF. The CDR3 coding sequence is TGTGCCAGCAGCTTGAGGACAGATACGCAGTATTTT.

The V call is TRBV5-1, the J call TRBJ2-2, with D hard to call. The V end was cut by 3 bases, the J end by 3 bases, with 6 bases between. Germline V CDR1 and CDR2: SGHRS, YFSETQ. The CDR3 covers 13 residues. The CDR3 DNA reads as TGCGCCAGCAGCTCGCGGCACACCGGGGAGCTGTTTTTT. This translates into CASSSRHTGELFF. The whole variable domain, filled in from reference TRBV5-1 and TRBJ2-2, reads KAGVTQTPRYLIKTRGQQVTLSCSPISGHRSVSWYQQTPGQGLQFLFEYFSETQRNKGNFPGRFSGRQFSNSRSEMNVSTLELGDSALYLCASSSRHTGELFFGEGSRLTVL.

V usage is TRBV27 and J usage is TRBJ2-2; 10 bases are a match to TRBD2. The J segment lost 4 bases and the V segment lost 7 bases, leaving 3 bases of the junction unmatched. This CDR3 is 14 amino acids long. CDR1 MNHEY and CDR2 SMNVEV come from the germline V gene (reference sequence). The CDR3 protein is CASTQRGGTGELFF. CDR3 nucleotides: TGTGCCAGCACACAGCGGGGGGGCACCGGGGAGCTGTTTTTT.

The CDR3 DNA reads TGTGCCAGCAGCTTAAATATGGGCACTGAAGCTTTCTTT. It codes for CASSLNMGTEAFF. The rearrangement links TRBV7-3 to TRBJ1-1; D remains unclear. The CDR3 is 13 amino acids. With 1 base removed from V and 4 bases from J, the gap between germline ends came to 7 bases. Germline V gives CDR1 SGHTA, CDR2 FQGTGA.

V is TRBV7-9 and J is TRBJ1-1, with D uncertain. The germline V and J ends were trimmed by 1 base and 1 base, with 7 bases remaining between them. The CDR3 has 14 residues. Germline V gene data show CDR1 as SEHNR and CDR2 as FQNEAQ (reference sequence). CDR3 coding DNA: TGTGCCAGCAGCTTAGAGGGAGCGAACACTGAAGCTTTCTTT. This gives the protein CASSLEGANTEAFF.

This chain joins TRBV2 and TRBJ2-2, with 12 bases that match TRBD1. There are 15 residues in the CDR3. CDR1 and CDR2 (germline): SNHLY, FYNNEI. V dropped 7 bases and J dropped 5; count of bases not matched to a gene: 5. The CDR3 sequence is CASMGQGASTGELFF. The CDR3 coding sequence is TGTGCCAGCATGGGACAGGGGGCTTCGACCGGGGAGCTGTTTTTT.

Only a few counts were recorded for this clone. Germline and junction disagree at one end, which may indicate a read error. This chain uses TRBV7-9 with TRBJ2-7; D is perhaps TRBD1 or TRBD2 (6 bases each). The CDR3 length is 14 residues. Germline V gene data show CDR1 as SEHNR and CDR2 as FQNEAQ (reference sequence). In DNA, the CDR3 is TGTGCCAGCAGTTTCGGGGGCCCGTCCTATGAGCAGTACTTC. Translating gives CASSFGGPSYEQYF.

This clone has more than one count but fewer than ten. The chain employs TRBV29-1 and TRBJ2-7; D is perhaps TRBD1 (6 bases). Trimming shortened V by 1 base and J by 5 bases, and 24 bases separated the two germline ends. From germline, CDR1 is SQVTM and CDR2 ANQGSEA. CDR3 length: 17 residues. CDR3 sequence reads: CSVEGLLTGSLRDEQYF. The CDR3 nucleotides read TGCAGCGTTGAAGGCCTATTGACAGGATCCCTCCGGGACGAGCAGTACTTC.

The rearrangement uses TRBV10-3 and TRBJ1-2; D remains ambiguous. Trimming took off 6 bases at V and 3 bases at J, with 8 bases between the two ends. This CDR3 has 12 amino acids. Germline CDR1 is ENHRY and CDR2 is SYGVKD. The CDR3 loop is CAIRTDDYGYTF. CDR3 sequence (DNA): TGTGCCATCAGAACAGATGACTATGGCTACACCTTC.